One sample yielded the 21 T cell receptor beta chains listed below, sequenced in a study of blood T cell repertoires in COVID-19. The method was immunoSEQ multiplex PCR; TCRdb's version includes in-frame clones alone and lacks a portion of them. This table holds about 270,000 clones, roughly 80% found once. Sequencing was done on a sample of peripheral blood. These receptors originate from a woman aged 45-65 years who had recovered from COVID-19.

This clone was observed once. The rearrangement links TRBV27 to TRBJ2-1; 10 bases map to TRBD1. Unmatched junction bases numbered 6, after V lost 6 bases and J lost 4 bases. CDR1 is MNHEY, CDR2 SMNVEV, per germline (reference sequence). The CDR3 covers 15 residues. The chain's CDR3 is CASRTGTGVYNEQFF. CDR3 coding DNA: TGTGCCAGCAGGACCGGGACAGGGGTATACAATGAGCAGTTCTTC.

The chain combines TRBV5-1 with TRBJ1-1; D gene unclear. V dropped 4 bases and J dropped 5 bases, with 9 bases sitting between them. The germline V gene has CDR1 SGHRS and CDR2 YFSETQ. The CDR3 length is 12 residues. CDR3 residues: CASSHGETEAFF. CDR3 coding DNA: TGCGCCAGCAGCCACGGGGAGACTGAAGCTTTCTTT. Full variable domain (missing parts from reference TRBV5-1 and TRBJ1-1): KAGVTQTPRYLIKTRGQQVTLSCSPISGHRSVSWYQQTPGQGLQFLFEYFSETQRNKGNFPGRFSGRQFSNSRSEMNVSTLELGDSALYLCASSHGETEAFFGQGTRLTVV.

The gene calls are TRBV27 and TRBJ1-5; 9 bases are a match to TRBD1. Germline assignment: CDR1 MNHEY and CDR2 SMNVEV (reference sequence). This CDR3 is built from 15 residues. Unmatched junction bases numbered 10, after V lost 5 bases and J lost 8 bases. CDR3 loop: CASSPGTGLRKPQHF. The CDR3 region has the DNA TGTGCCAGCAGTCCCGGGACAGGGCTAAGAAAGCCCCAGCATTTT.

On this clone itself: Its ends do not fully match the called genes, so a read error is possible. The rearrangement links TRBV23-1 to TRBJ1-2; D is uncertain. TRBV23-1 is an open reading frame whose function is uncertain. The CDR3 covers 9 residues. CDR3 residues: CASSPDGAF. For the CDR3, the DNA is TGCGCCAGCAGTCCCGACGGGGCCTTC.

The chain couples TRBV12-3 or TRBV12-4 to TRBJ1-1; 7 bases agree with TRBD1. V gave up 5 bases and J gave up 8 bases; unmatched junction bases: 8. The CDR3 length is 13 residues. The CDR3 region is CASSATGTLEAFF. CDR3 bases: TGTGCCAGCAGTGCGACAGGGACCTTGGAAGCTTTCTTT.

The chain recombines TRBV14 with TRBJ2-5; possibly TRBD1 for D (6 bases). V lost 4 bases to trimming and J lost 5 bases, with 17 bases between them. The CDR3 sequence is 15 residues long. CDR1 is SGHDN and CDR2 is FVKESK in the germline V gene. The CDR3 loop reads CASSLTQGRGETQYF. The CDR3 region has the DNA TGTGCCAGCAGCCTTACACAGGGTAGGGGGGAGACCCAGTACTTC.

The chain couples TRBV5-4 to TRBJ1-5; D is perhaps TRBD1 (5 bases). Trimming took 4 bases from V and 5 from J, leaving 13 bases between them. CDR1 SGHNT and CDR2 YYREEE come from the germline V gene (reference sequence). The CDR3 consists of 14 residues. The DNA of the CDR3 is TGTGCCAGCAGCCGAGGCGGGGGGGATCAGCCCCAGCATTTT. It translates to CASSRGGGDQPQHF.

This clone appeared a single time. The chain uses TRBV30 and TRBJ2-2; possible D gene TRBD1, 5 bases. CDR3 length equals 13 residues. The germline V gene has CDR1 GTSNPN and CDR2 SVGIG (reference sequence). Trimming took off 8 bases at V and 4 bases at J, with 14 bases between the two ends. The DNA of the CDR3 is TGTGCCGGAATGAGTAGGGGCACCGGGGAGCTGTTTTTT. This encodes CAGMSRGTGELFF.

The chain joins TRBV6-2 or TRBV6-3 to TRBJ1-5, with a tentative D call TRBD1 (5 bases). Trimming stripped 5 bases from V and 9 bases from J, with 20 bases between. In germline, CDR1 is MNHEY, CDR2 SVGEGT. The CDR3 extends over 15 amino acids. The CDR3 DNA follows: TGTGCCAGCAGTCCCCCCGGGGGTTACAGGTGGCCCCAGCATTTT. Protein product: CASSPPGGYRWPQHF.

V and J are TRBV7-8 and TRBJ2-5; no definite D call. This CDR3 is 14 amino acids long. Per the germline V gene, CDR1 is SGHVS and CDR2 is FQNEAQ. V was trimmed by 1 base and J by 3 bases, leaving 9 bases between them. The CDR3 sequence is CASSLGFTKETQYF. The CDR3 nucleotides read TGTGCCAGCAGCTTAGGTTTCACTAAAGAGACCCAGTACTTC.

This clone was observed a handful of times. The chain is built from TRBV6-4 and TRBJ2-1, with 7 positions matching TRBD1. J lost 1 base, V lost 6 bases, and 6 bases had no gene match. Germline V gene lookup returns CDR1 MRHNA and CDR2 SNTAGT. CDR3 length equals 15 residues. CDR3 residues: CASRDTGVSYNEQFF. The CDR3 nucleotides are TGTGCCAGCAGGGACACAGGGGTTTCCTACAATGAGCAGTTCTTC.

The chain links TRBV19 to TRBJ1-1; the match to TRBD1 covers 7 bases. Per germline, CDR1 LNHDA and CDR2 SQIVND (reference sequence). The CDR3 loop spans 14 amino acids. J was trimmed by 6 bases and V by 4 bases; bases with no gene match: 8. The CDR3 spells CASSTRDSRAEAFF. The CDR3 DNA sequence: TGTGCCAGTAGTACCCGGGACAGCCGCGCTGAAGCTTTCTTT.

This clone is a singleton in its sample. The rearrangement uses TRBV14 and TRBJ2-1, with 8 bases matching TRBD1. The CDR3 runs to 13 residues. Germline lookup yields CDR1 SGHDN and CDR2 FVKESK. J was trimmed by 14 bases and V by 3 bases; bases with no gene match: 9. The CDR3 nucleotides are TGTGCCAGCAGCCAGTACGACAGGGGTTTGGAGTTCTTC. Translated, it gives CASSQYDRGLEFF. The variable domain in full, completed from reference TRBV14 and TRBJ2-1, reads EAGVTQFPSHSVIEKGQTVTLRCDPISGHDNLYWYRRVMGKEIKFLLHFVKESKQDESGMPNNRFLAERTGGTYSTLKVQPAELEDSGVYFCASSQYDRGLEFFGPGTRLTVL.

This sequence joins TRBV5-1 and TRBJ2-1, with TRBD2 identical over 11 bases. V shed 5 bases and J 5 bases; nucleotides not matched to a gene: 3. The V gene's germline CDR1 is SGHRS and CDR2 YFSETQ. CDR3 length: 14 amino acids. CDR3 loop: CASRAGLADNEQFF. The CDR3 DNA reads TGCGCCAGCAGGGCGGGACTAGCGGACAATGAGCAGTTCTTC.

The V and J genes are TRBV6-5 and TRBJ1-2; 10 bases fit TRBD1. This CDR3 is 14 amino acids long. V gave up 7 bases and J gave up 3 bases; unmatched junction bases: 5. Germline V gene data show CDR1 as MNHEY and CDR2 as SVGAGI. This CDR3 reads CASTEGTGDYGYTF. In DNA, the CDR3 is TGTGCCAGCACCGAAGGGACAGGGGACTATGGCTACACCTTC.

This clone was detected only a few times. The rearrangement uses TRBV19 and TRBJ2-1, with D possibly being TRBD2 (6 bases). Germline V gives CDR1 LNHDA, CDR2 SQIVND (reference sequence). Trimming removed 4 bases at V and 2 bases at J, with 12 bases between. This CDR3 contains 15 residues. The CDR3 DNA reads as TGTGCCAGTAGTAGCCGGGACTTACCCTACAATGAGCAGTTCTTC. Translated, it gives CASSSRDLPYNEQFF.

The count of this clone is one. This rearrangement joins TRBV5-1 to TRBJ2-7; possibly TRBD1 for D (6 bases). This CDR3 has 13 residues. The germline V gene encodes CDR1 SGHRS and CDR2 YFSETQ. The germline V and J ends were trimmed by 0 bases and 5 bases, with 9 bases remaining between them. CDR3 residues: CASSLGGGHEQYF. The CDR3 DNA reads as TGCGCCAGCAGCTTGGGAGGGGGACACGAGCAGTACTTC.

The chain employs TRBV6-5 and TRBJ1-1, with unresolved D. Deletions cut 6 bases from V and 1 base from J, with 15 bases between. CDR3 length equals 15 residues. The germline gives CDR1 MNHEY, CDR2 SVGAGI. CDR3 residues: CASRDGTVSNTEAFF. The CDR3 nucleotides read TGTGCCAGCAGAGATGGTACAGTCTCGAACACTGAAGCTTTCTTT.

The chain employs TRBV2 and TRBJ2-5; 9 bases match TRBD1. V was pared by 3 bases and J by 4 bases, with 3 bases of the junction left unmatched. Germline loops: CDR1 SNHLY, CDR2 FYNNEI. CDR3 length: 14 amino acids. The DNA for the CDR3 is TGTGCCAGCAGTGAGGACAGGGGAACAGAGACCCAGTACTTC. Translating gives CASSEDRGTETQYF.

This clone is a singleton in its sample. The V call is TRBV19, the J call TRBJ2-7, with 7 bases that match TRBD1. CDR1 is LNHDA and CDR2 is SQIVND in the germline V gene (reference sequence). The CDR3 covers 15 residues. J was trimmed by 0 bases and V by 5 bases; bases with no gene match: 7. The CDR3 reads CASSSSGTVSYEQYF. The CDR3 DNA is TGTGCCAGTAGTTCATCCGGGACAGTCTCCTACGAGCAGTACTTC.

CDR3 sequence (DNA): TGTGCCAGCAGCTTATGGGCCTCCAGACAGGGGGACACCTTC. Translated, it gives CASSLWASRQGDTF. The chain couples TRBV7-9 to TRBJ1-2; 9 bases are shared with TRBD1. CDR3 size: 14 residues. Germline CDR1 and CDR2: SEHNR and FQNEAQ (reference sequence). V lost 2 bases and J lost 12; bases outside the gene matches: 10. Looking up the rest from reference TRBV7-9 and TRBJ1-2 gives the full variable domain: DTGVSQNPRHKITKRGQNVTFRCDPISEHNRLYWYRQTLGQGPEFLTYFQNEAQLEKSRLLSDRFSAERPKGSFSTLEIQRTEQGDSAMYLCASSLWASRQGDTFGSGTRLTVV.